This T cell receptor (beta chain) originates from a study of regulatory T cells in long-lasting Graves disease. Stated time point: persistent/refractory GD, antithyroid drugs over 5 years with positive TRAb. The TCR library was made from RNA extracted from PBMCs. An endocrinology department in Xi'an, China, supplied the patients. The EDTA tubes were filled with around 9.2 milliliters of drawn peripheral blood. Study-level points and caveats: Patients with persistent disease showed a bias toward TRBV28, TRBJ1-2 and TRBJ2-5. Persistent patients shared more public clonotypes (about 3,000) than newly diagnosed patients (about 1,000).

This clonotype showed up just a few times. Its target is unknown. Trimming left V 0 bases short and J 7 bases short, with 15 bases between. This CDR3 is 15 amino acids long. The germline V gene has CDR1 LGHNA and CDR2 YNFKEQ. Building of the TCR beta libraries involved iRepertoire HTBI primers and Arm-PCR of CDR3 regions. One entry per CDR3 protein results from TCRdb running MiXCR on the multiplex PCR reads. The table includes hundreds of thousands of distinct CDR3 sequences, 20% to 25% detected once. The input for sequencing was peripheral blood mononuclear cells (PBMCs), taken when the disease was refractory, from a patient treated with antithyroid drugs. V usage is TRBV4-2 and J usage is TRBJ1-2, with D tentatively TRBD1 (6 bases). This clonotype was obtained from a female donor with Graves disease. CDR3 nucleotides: TGTGCCAGCAGCCAAGATAGGCAGGGGAGGACTGGCTACACCTTC. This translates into CASSQDRQGRTGYTF.